This T cell receptor beta chain originates from a study of T cell responses to AZD1222 COVID-19 vaccine. At the level of the study: Pooling covered second doses at about 4 or about 12 weeks.

Study-wide results and limits: Repertoires were obtained only post-peak T cell response.

Data came from immunoSEQ multiplex PCR; TCRdb stores just in-frame clones and leaves some out. This sample carries roughly 100,000 clones, around 90% of them seen once, and the ten largest clones take around 8.4%. CDR1 is LGHNA, CDR2 YNFKEQ, per germline. The CDR3 has 17 amino acids. V lost 0 bases to trimming and J lost 5 bases, with 17 bases between them. Concerning this clone itself: Its cognate antigen is unknown.

The sequenced sample was peripheral blood, obtained on day 0 of AZD1222 vaccination. V and J are TRBV4-2 and TRBJ1-3; D is undetermined. The TCR sequence derives from an adult in good health. The CDR3: CASSQDRNSLERNTIYF. The CDR3 DNA sequence: TGTGCCAGCAGCCAAGATCGTAACAGTCTAGAGAGAAACACCATATATTTT.